The rows below give T cell receptor beta chains drawn from one sample of a study of post-analysis software for immune sequencing data. TCRdb reprocessed the PCR reads with MiXCR, giving one entry per CDR3 protein. The data contain 450,000 to 650,000 distinct CDR3 sequences, roughly 47% of them singletons. Sequenced sample: blood. The receptor source for this set is a girl aged 10-17 years with multiple sclerosis. Both conserved end residues are part of each CDR3. D genes are given only for firm matches. Clone size appears in some rows only: once, few, many, or a class for an expanded clone.

size: .
D: .
J: TRBJ1-5
length: 14
V: TRBV20-1
DNA: TGCAGTGCCCAAAGCGTCCTTAGCAATCAGCCCCAGCATTTT
CDR3: CSAQSVLSNQPQHF

size: .
D: TRBD1
J: TRBJ2-5
length: 15
V: TRBV29-1
DNA: TGCAGCGTTGAGGGGTCAGGGGGTTTCCAAGAGACCCAGTACTTC
CDR3: CSVEGSGGFQETQYF

size: few
D: TRBD1
J: TRBJ1-2
length: 19
V: TRBV7-9
DNA: TGTGCCAGCAGCCCCTCCCCGGGACAGGAAAGGGCACGGGACTATGGCTACACCTTC
CDR3: CASSPSPGQERARDYGYTF

size: .
D: .
J: TRBJ1-5
length: 13
V: TRBV15
DNA: TGTGCCACTAGAGGCACGAGCAATCAGCCCCAGCATTTT
CDR3: CATRGTSNQPQHF

size: few
D: .
J: TRBJ2-1
length: 16
V: TRBV5-1
DNA: TGCGCCAGCAGCACCTTCCCCTCTTCCACCTACAATGAGCAGTTCTTC
CDR3: CASSTFPSSTYNEQFF

size: .
D: TRBD2
J: TRBJ2-5
length: 16
V: TRBV3-1
DNA: TGTGCCAGCACCTCGGGACTAGCGGGGGTCCAAGAGACCCAGTACTTC
CDR3: CASTSGLAGVQETQYF

size: few
D: TRBD2
J: TRBJ2-5
length: 17
V: TRBV7-8
DNA: TGTGCCAGCAGGCCACATTTCTGGCGGGAGGAGATCCCGGAGCAGTACTTC
CDR3: CASRPHFWREEIPEQYF

size: .
D: .
J: TRBJ1-2
length: 15
V: TRBV5-1
DNA: TGCGCCAGCAGCCCGACAGAACCAGCTAACTATGGCTACACCTTC
CDR3: CASSPTEPANYGYTF

size: .
D: .
J: TRBJ1-5
length: 15
V: TRBV10-3
DNA: TGTGCCATCAGCGAAGGGGTAGGTTACAATCAGCCCCAGCATTTT
CDR3: CAISEGVGYNQPQHF

size: .
D: .
J: TRBJ2-3
length: 15
V: TRBV5-1
DNA: TGCGCCAGCAGCTCGGGATTCTCTAGCACAGATACGCAGTATTTT
CDR3: CASSSGFSSTDTQYF

size: .
D: .
J: TRBJ2-7
length: 14
V: TRBV28
DNA: TGTGCCAGCAGTCGAGGGGGGAACTCCTACGAGCAGTACTTC
CDR3: CASSRGGNSYEQYF

size: .
D: TRBD2
J: TRBJ2-3
length: 16
V: TRBV6-2/TRBV6-3
DNA: TGTGCCAGCAGTTACTCGTCCGGGGGGGCGCTCGATACGCAGTATTTT
CDR3: CASSYSSGGALDTQYF

size: .
D: .
J: TRBJ2-7
length: 12
V: TRBV12-3/TRBV12-4
DNA: TGTGCCAGCAATCGCGGTACCTACGAGCAGTACTTC
CDR3: CASNRGTYEQYF

size: few
D: TRBD2
J: TRBJ2-5
length: 17
V: TRBV27
DNA: TGTGCCAGCAGTGTAGGACTAGCGGGAGGTCTACAAGAGACCCAGTACTTC
CDR3: CASSVGLAGGLQETQYF

size: once
D: TRBD1
J: TRBJ2-1
length: 16
V: TRBV12-3/TRBV12-4
DNA: TGTGCCAGCAGTCCTCCAGGGGGCCCTGGCTACAATGAGCAGTTCTTC
CDR3: CASSPPGGPGYNEQFF

size: .
D: .
J: TRBJ2-5
length: 13
V: TRBV20-1
DNA: TGCAGTGCTAGAGACCCTCTTGGGAAGACCCAGTACTTC
CDR3: CSARDPLGKTQYF

size: .
D: .
J: TRBJ2-3
length: 15
V: TRBV7-2
DNA: TGTGCCAGCAGGGCTGGGATAAGGGGCACAGATACGCAGTATTTT
CDR3: CASRAGIRGTDTQYF

size: few
D: TRBD2
J: TRBJ2-3
length: 17
V: TRBV4-1
DNA: TGCGCCAGCAGCCGCTCCTTACTAGCGGGGGCCCCCAGAACGCAGTATTTT
CDR3: CASSRSLLAGAPRTQYF

size: .
D: TRBD2
J: TRBJ2-1
length: 17
V: TRBV7-9
DNA: TGTGCCAGCAGCCTAAGGCCGCTAGCGGGGGGTCACAATGAGCAGTTCTTC
CDR3: CASSLRPLAGGHNEQFF

size: few
D: TRBD2
J: TRBJ2-4
length: 17
V: TRBV7-9
DNA: TGTGCCAGCAGCTTAGGGACTAGCGAGAGGGTCCAAAACATTCAGTACTTC
CDR3: CASSLGTSERVQNIQYF

size: few
D: .
J: TRBJ1-1
length: 11
V: TRBV9
DNA: TGTGCCAGCAGCGCGTCGGGGGGGGTTTTCTTT
CDR3: CASSASGGVFF

size: few
D: .
J: TRBJ1-5
length: 13
V: TRBV12-3/TRBV12-4
DNA: TGTGCCAGTAGGCGGGGGGGCTCACAGCCCCAGCATTTT
CDR3: CASRRGGSQPQHF

size: few
D: .
J: TRBJ1-2
length: 13
V: TRBV12-3/TRBV12-4
DNA: TGTGCCAGTGGAGGGGCAGCTAACTATGGCTACACCTTC
CDR3: CASGGAANYGYTF

size: .
D: TRBD2
J: TRBJ2-7
length: 16
V: TRBV7-8
DNA: TGTGCCAGCAGCCCTAAGAGTCTAGCGGGGGCCTACGAGCAGTACTTC
CDR3: CASSPKSLAGAYEQYF

size: .
D: TRBD2
J: TRBJ2-1
length: 16
V: TRBV6-5
DNA: TGTGCCAGCAGTTACTACAGCGGGGCGTATGGTAATGAGCAGTTCTTC
CDR3: CASSYYSGAYGNEQFF

size: .
D: TRBD1
J: TRBJ1-2
length: 15
V: TRBV20-1
DNA: TGCAGTGCTAGAGCCGCAGACAGGGACCTTAATGGCTACACCTTC
CDR3: CSARAADRDLNGYTF

size: .
D: TRBD1
J: TRBJ1-1
length: 15
V: TRBV10-3
DNA: TGTGCCATCAGACAGACAGGGAGAGGAGACACTGAAGCTTTCTTT
CDR3: CAIRQTGRGDTEAFF

size: .
D: .
J: TRBJ1-1
length: 12
V: TRBV27
DNA: TGTGCCAGCAGTTCCAGGGACACTGAAGCTTTCTTT
CDR3: CASSSRDTEAFF

size: .
D: TRBD1
J: TRBJ1-5
length: 18
V: TRBV6-2/TRBV6-3
DNA: TGTGCCAGCAGTTACCCGGGACAGGGTCCATATAGCAATCAGCCCCAGCATTTT
CDR3: CASSYPGQGPYSNQPQHF

size: .
D: TRBD1
J: TRBJ2-1
length: 18
V: TRBV12-3/TRBV12-4
DNA: TGTGTCAGCAGTCTGGGACAGGACCCATTCTGGCGCTACAATGAGCAGTTCTTC
CDR3: CVSSLGQDPFWRYNEQFF

size: .
D: .
J: TRBJ2-3
length: 13
V: TRBV2
DNA: TGTGCCAGCTATCTCGCCAACACAGATACGCAGTATTTT
CDR3: CASYLANTDTQYF

size: .
D: .
J: TRBJ1-5
length: 18
V: TRBV6-1
DNA: TGTGCCAGCAGCCCCAACCCGACAGCCCAAAATTACAATCAGCCCCAGCATTTT
CDR3: CASSPNPTAQNYNQPQHF

size: .
D: .
J: TRBJ2-5
length: 14
V: TRBV20-1
DNA: TGCAGTGCTAGAGGGGACCTTCGTTCGGAGACCCAGTACTTC
CDR3: CSARGDLRSETQYF

size: .
D: TRBD2
J: TRBJ2-5
length: 13
V: TRBV20-1
DNA: TGCAGTGCTAGCGGGAGGGCCCGGGAGACCCAGTACTTC
CDR3: CSASGRARETQYF

size: .
D: .
J: TRBJ2-3
length: 12
V: TRBV12-3/TRBV12-4
DNA: TGTGCCAGCAGGAGTAGGAGAGATACGCAGTATTTT
CDR3: CASRSRRDTQYF

size: .
D: .
J: TRBJ2-3
length: 14
V: TRBV28
DNA: TGTGCCAGCAGAACCGATGGGGGGACAGATACGCAGTATTTT
CDR3: CASRTDGGTDTQYF

size: .
D: .
J: TRBJ2-7
length: 12
V: TRBV10-3
DNA: TGTGCCATCAGTGAGGGGGTAGGCGAGCAGTACTTC
CDR3: CAISEGVGEQYF

size: .
D: .
J: TRBJ2-7
length: 13
V: TRBV7-6
DNA: TGTGCCAGCAGCTTCGGGACCCACTACGAGCAGTACTTC
CDR3: CASSFGTHYEQYF

size: few
D: .
J: TRBJ1-1
length: 12
V: TRBV29-1
DNA: TGCAGCGCAGAGCGGATGAACACTGAAGCTTTCTTT
CDR3: CSAERMNTEAFF

size: .
D: TRBD2
J: TRBJ2-1
length: 20
V: TRBV7-9
DNA: TGTGCCAGCAGCTTTGTTACCGGGACTAGCGGGTTTGCTTCCTACAATGAGCAGTTCTTC
CDR3: CASSFVTGTSGFASYNEQFF

size: .
D: TRBD1
J: TRBJ2-1
length: 15
V: TRBV10-3
DNA: TGTGCCATCAGTAAGGGACAGGGAGGTTTGAATGAGCAGTTCTTC
CDR3: CAISKGQGGLNEQFF

size: few
D: .
J: TRBJ1-1
length: 14
V: TRBV7-9
DNA: TGTGCCAGCAGCCAGAGTGCTATGAACACTGAAGCTTTCTTT
CDR3: CASSQSAMNTEAFF

size: .
D: TRBD2
J: TRBJ2-1
length: 16
V: TRBV12-3/TRBV12-4
DNA: TGTGCCATCTCACTTTACACGGGACTACTTAGGGATGAGCAGTTCTTC
CDR3: CAISLYTGLLRDEQFF

size: .
D: TRBD2
J: TRBJ2-7
length: 15
V: TRBV12-3/TRBV12-4
DNA: TGTGCCAGCAGACTCGTGGGCGGGAGGGGTAGCGAGCAGTACTTC
CDR3: CASRLVGGRGSEQYF

size: .
D: TRBD2
J: TRBJ2-1
length: 14
V: TRBV20-1
DNA: TGCAGTGCTGAGGGACTAGGGTCCTACAATGAGCAGTTCTTC
CDR3: CSAEGLGSYNEQFF

size: few
D: .
J: TRBJ2-7
length: 13
V: TRBV29-1
DNA: TGCAGCGTTGGTTGGCATAGCTCCTACGAGCAGTACTTC
CDR3: CSVGWHSSYEQYF

size: .
D: .
J: TRBJ2-2
length: 13
V: TRBV11-2
DNA: TGTGCCAGCAGCTTAATCGTCACCGGGGAGCTGTTTTTT
CDR3: CASSLIVTGELFF

size: .
D: TRBD1
J: TRBJ1-5
length: 14
V: TRBV5-1
DNA: TGCGCCAGCAGCTTAGGGACAGGGGGACAGCCCCAGCATTTT
CDR3: CASSLGTGGQPQHF

size: .
D: TRBD2
J: TRBJ2-3
length: 20
V: TRBV7-2
DNA: TGTGCCAGCAGCTTACGGAGAGTGGTAGCGGGGGGGCTGGTCACAGATACGCAGTATTTT
CDR3: CASSLRRVVAGGLVTDTQYF

size: few
D: .
J: TRBJ2-3
length: 15
V: TRBV29-1
DNA: TGCAGCGTTGGGGGTAGGGTGATTGGCACAGATACGCAGTATTTT
CDR3: CSVGGRVIGTDTQYF

size: few
D: .
J: TRBJ2-7
length: 12
V: TRBV5-5
DNA: TGTGCCAGCAGTGTCTCCCCCTACGAGCAGTACTTC
CDR3: CASSVSPYEQYF

size: once
D: TRBD2
J: TRBJ2-7
length: 15
V: TRBV24-1
DNA: TGTGCCACCAGTGAGCGAGCGGGAGGTCGGTACGAGCAGTACTTC
CDR3: CATSERAGGRYEQYF

size: .
D: TRBD1
J: TRBJ1-2
length: 13
V: TRBV24-1
DNA: TGTGCCACCAGTGATGCGACAGGGAGGGACTACACCTTC
CDR3: CATSDATGRDYTF